This T cell receptor beta chain was profiled in a study of T cells in women clearing cervical HPV infection. There are 15 residues in the CDR3. Trimming took 6 bases from V and 5 from J; bases not matched to a gene: 10. Germline CDR1 is LNHDA and CDR2 is SQIVND (reference sequence). Turning to this clone: The read comes to an end 3 residues before the CDR3 does, leaving the germline J gene to fill in the end.

Data came from immunoSEQ multiplex PCR; TCRdb stores just in-frame clones and leaves some out. With some 41,000 clones in the sample, the ten largest clones hold 7% to 8.5%. Sequences were obtained from blood buffy coat. The chain has TRBV19 and TRBJ2-4, with 7 bases matching TRBD1. The source of this sequence is a woman aged 18-70 years with a cervical HPV16 infection that either progressed to CIN3+ or cleared (not recorded which). The CDR3 region is CASRKDREWENIQYF. Incomplete CDR3 DNA: TGTGCCAGTAGAAAAGACAGGGAGTGGGAAAACATT.